A single sample is the source of the 32 T cell receptor beta chains below, sequenced in a study of blood T cells in healthy people across ages. For the second PCR, which ran for 7 to 11 cycles, a sample-barcoded 5' primer and a J-beta primer mix were used. TCRdb reanalysed the 5' RACE reads using MiXCR and keeps one entry per CDR3 protein. The data hold about 970,000 distinct CDR3 sequences, with about 51% observed a single time. Sequencing was performed on blood. The receptors here all came from a woman aged 55-69 years in good health.

This clonotype has ten or more counts. The chain is built from TRBV3-1 and TRBJ2-7, with unresolved D. The CDR3 sequence is 11 residues long. V was clipped by 4 bases and J by 2 bases, with 3 bases between them. Germline assignment: CDR1 LGHDT and CDR2 YNNKEL (reference sequence). CDR3 amino acids: CASSRAYEQYF. In DNA, the CDR3 is TGTGCCAGCAGCCGGGCCTACGAGCAGTACTTC.

CDR3 in DNA: TGTGCCAGCAGCCAAGTCCCAAACCCCCTCGGGGGCTACACCTTC. Residues: CASSQVPNPLGGYTF. The chain links TRBV14 to TRBJ1-2; D ambiguous. This CDR3 is 15 amino acids long. V lost 1 base and J lost 8, with 17 bases in between. Germline CDR1 is SGHDN and CDR2 is FVKESK.

The chain links TRBV20-1 to TRBJ2-7; 10 positions agree with TRBD2. The CDR3 extends over 16 amino acids. With V trimmed by 1 base and J by 5 bases, 11 bases remained unmatched. Germline-derived CDR1 and CDR2 are DFQATT and SNEGSKA (reference sequence). CDR3 amino acids: CSARARWLAGANEQYF. In nucleotides, the CDR3 is TGCAGTGCTAGAGCTCGTTGGCTAGCGGGAGCTAACGAGCAGTACTTC.

This CDR3 is CASTPGSSYEQYF. The DNA of the CDR3 is TGTGCCAGCACCCCCGGGAGCTCCTACGAGCAGTACTTC. The chain carries TRBV28 and TRBJ2-7; tentatively, D is TRBD2 (6 bases). Germline-derived CDR1 and CDR2 are MDHEN and SYDVKM. There are 13 residues in the CDR3. The ends were cut back, 7 bases at V and 0 bases at J, with 10 bases in the middle.

This clonotype was found a few times. The genes are TRBV29-1 and TRBJ2-6; the D is unclear. This CDR3 spans 14 amino acids. Germline values: CDR1 SQVTM, CDR2 ANQGSEA. Between the trimmed V and J ends, which lost 5 bases and 0 bases, there was a span of 8 bases. In DNA, the CDR3 is TGCAGCGTTTCTGCGGCCTCTGGGGCCAACGTCCTGACTTTC. Its translation: CSVSAASGANVLTF.

About this clonotype: A read error is possible here, since a much larger clone lies one base away. J is TRBJ2-7 and V is TRBV28, with 9 positions matching TRBD1. CDR1 MDHEN and CDR2 SYDVKM come from the germline V gene. V was pared by 4 bases and J by 2 bases, with 3 bases of the junction left unmatched. This CDR3 comprises 14 residues. The CDR3 is CASSWRQGAYEQYF. The CDR3 DNA sequence: TGTGCCAGCAGTTGGAGACAGGGGGCCTACGAGCAGTACTTC.

The V gene is TRBV20-1, the J gene TRBJ2-7; 9 nucleotides line up with TRBD2. The CDR3 is made up of 13 amino acids. CDR1 is DFQATT, CDR2 SNEGSKA, per germline (reference sequence). The V gene end was trimmed by 6 bases and the J gene end by 2 bases; junction bases not matched to a gene: 5. In DNA form, the CDR3 reads TGCAGTGCAGCCGGGACTAGCACCTACGAGCAGTACTTC. Its translation is CSAAGTSTYEQYF.

This clonotype was counted a few times. The rearrangement uses TRBV28 and TRBJ2-1; 8 bases are a match to TRBD2. This CDR3 spans 13 amino acids. Germline V gene sequence: CDR1 MDHEN, CDR2 SYDVKM. The trim removed 7 bases at V and 5 bases at J, leaving 4 bases unmatched. CDR3 sequence: CASKLAVDNEQFF. DNA for the CDR3: TGTGCCAGCAAACTAGCGGTCGACAATGAGCAGTTCTTC. The full variable domain, with the rest looked up from reference TRBV28 and TRBJ2-1, is DVKVTQSSRYLVKRTGEKVFLECVQDMDHENMFWYRQDPGLGLRLIYFSYDVKMKEKGDIPEGYSVSREKKERFSLILESASTNQTSMYLCASKLAVDNEQFFGPGTRLTVL.

The chain joins TRBV9 to TRBJ1-2; D unclear. Germline V gives CDR1 SGDLS, CDR2 YYNGEE. The V end lost 0 bases, the J end lost 8 bases, and 14 bases lay between the germline ends. This CDR3 is 14 amino acids long. As DNA, the CDR3 is TGTGCCAGCAGCGTAGGGGGTATTTCGTCGGGCTACACCTTC. Amino acids: CASSVGGISSGYTF.

The genes are TRBV6-1 and TRBJ2-4, with TRBD2 matching 8 bases. CDR3 length: 20 amino acids. Per germline, CDR1 MNHNS and CDR2 SASEGT. Trimming took 3 bases from V and 1 from J; bases not matched to a gene: 17. CDR3 in amino acids: CASSDLFGSVAGGAKNIQYF. The CDR3 region has the DNA TGTGCCAGCAGTGACTTGTTCGGGTCGGTGGCGGGAGGTGCCAAAAACATTCAGTACTTC.

The chain uses TRBV15 and TRBJ2-1; D tentatively fits TRBD1 or TRBD2 (5 bases each). The germline V gene encodes CDR1 LNHNV and CDR2 YYDKDF (reference sequence). The V gene lost 1 base and the J gene lost 2 bases, with 12 bases spanning the gap. The CDR3 covers 16 residues. This CDR3 reads CATSRAVGTAYNEQFF. The DNA for the CDR3 is TGTGCCACCAGCAGAGCAGTAGGGACGGCCTACAATGAGCAGTTCTTC.

J is TRBJ1-1 and V is TRBV5-1; perhaps TRBD1 as D (6 bases). This CDR3 contains 17 residues. CDR1 and CDR2 (germline): SGHRS, YFSETQ. V shed 4 bases and J shed 1 base, with 20 bases lying between them. DNA of the CDR3: TGCGCCAGCAGCCGTGTCCCTAGGGACACTTCGAACACTGAAGCTTTCTTT. This sequence encodes CASSRVPRDTSNTEAFF.

There are a few counts of this clonotype. This chain joins TRBV12-3 or TRBV12-4 and TRBJ1-2; D unclear. With 3 bases removed from V and 3 bases from J, the gap between germline ends came to 17 bases. The CDR3 consists of 16 residues. The CDR3 coding sequence is TGTGCCAGCAGTTTTAGGGCCGGGCCCGCACACTATGGCTACACCTTC. Translating gives CASSFRAGPAHYGYTF.

The J gene is TRBJ1-2, the V gene TRBV27; D is unclear. Germline CDR1 MNHEY, CDR2 SMNVEV (reference sequence). Trimming cost V 6 bases and J 3 bases, with 11 bases left between them. This CDR3 spans 13 amino acids. The CDR3 DNA reads TGTGCCAGCAGGAGGGTTCTGGACTATGGCTACACCTTC. Translating it yields CASRRVLDYGYTF.

In the case of this clonotype: Relative to the germline gene, one junction end is altered; a read error may explain this. The chain has TRBV20-1 and TRBJ1-2; D gene uncertain. CDR1 DFQATT and CDR2 SNEGSKA come from the germline V gene (reference sequence). This CDR3 region has 12 residues. Here the CDR3 reads CSLSRNNYGYTF. The CDR3 DNA reads as TGCAGTCTCAGCCGTAATAACTATGGATACACCTTC.

The rearrangement uses TRBV6-1 and TRBJ1-4, with D uncertain. CDR1 is MNHNS, CDR2 SASEGT, per germline. The CDR3 length is 17 residues. Trimming shortened V by 5 bases and J by 0 bases, and 16 bases separated the two germline ends. The CDR3 DNA follows: TGTGCCAGCAGTCCATTTCCGACACCAGCAACTAATGAAAAACTGTTTTTT. It codes for CASSPFPTPATNEKLFF.

This clonotype was detected many times. CDR3 coding DNA: TGCAGCGTTGGCCCGACTAGAGAGACCCAGTACTTC. It yields the protein CSVGPTRETQYF. The chain combines TRBV29-1 with TRBJ2-5; D possibly corresponds to TRBD2 (6 bases). Germline V gene data show CDR1 as SQVTM and CDR2 as ANQGSEA. Trimming took 4 bases from V and 4 from J, leaving 10 bases between them. The CDR3 covers 12 residues. The full variable domain, its missing parts supplied by reference TRBV29-1 and TRBJ2-5, is SAVISQKPSRDICQRGTSLTIQCQVDSQVTMMFWYRQQPGQSLTLIATANQGSEATYESGFVIDKFPISRPNLTFSTLTVSNMSPEDSSIYLCSVGPTRETQYFGPGTRLLVL.

The chain employs TRBV2 and TRBJ1-5; D ambiguous. Germline V gene lookup returns CDR1 SNHLY and CDR2 FYNNEI. The CDR3 totals 13 residues. Trimming left V 4 bases short and J 4 bases short, with 8 bases between. The CDR3 is CASSGLQNQPQHF. As DNA, the CDR3 is TGTGCCAGCAGTGGACTGCAAAATCAGCCCCAGCATTTT. The variable domain in full, completed from reference TRBV2 and TRBJ1-5, reads EPEVTQTPSHQVTQMGQEVILRCVPISNHLYFYWYRQILGQKVEFLVSFYNNEISEKSEIFDDQFSVERPDGSNFTLKIRSTKLEDSAMYFCASSGLQNQPQHFGDGTRLSIL.

The chain recombines TRBV20-1 with TRBJ2-1; weak D call: TRBD1 (6 bases). The end of the DNA is better explained by TRBJ2-7, so the J call may be wrong. The CDR3 has 13 amino acids. The germline V gene has CDR1 DFQATT and CDR2 SNEGSKA (reference sequence). The CDR3 loop reads CSARSGQLREQYF. The CDR3 DNA reads as TGCAGTGCTAGATCGGGACAACTGAGGGAGCAGTACTTC.

This clonotype was detected only a few times. This chain joins TRBV25-1 and TRBJ2-2, with no clear D. In germline, CDR1 is MGHDK, CDR2 SYGVNS. This CDR3 contains 13 residues. V dropped 3 bases and J dropped 7 bases, with 9 bases sitting between them. The chain's CDR3 is CASSEVRLGELFF. For the CDR3, the DNA is TGTGCCAGCAGTGAGGTCCGGCTCGGGGAGCTGTTTTTT.

The chain employs TRBV6-1 and TRBJ2-7, with 9 positions matching TRBD1. CDR3 size: 15 residues. Germline V lookup: CDR1 MNHNS, CDR2 SASEGT. The J segment lost 4 bases and the V segment lost 6 bases, leaving 10 bases of the junction unmatched. The CDR3 region is CASRVQGAMTYEQYF. Here the CDR3 DNA reads TGTGCCAGCAGGGTACAGGGGGCGATGACATACGAGCAGTACTTC.

This clonotype was counted once. This chain joins TRBV12-3 or TRBV12-4 and TRBJ2-2; 8 bases map to TRBD1. The CDR3 loop spans 16 amino acids. With V trimmed by 2 bases and J by 4 bases, 6 bases remained unmatched. This CDR3 is CASSLRTGFSTGELFF. The CDR3 nucleotides read TGTGCCAGCAGTTTAAGGACAGGGTTTAGCACCGGGGAGCTGTTTTTT.

On this clonotype: One base away lies a much larger clone, so this may be a sequencing read error. The genes are TRBV29-1 and TRBJ2-3, with D maybe TRBD2 (6 bases). V was clipped by 4 bases and J by 2 bases, with 13 bases between them. Germline V CDR1 and CDR2: SQVTM, ANQGSEA. This CDR3 is 14 amino acids long. The CDR3 sequence is CSVGAGLPTDTQYF. The DNA for the CDR3 is TGCAGCGTTGGCGCCGGACTACCCACAGATACGCAGTATTTT.

CDR3 region: CAISESRTPGSSYEQYF. Here the CDR3 DNA reads TGTGCCATCAGTGAGTCCCGGACCCCCGGAAGTAGCTACGAGCAGTACTTC. This chain connects TRBV10-3 to TRBJ2-7; D is ambiguous. The V end was cut by 0 bases, the J end by 3 bases, with 18 bases between. In germline, CDR1 is ENHRY, CDR2 SYGVKD. The CDR3 loop spans 17 amino acids.

The chain employs TRBV3-1 and TRBJ2-1; D is ambiguous. Trimming cost V 1 base and J 4 bases, with 11 bases left between them. In germline, CDR1 is LGHDT, CDR2 YNNKEL (reference sequence). The CDR3 is 15 amino acids. CDR3 amino acids: CASSQGRSRYNEQFF. The CDR3 nucleotides are TGTGCCAGCAGCCAAGGACGGTCCAGGTACAATGAGCAGTTCTTC.

This clonotype occurred a few times. The CDR3 here is CASSLRTGVGELFF. Written as DNA, the CDR3 is TGTGCCAGCAGTTTAAGGACAGGGGTAGGGGAGCTGTTTTTT. The V and J genes are TRBV27 and TRBJ2-2; 9 nucleotides align to TRBD1. CDR1 is MNHEY and CDR2 is SMNVEV in the germline V gene (reference sequence). CDR3 length equals 14 residues. V shed 2 bases, J shed 8 bases, and the junction held 3 bases outside the gene matches.

The rearrangement uses TRBV4-1 and TRBJ1-5, with no clear D. The germline V gene has CDR1 MGHRA and CDR2 YSYEKL. The CDR3 is 15 residues long. Trimming took off 0 bases at V and 4 bases at J, with 10 bases between the two ends. The CDR3 here is CASSQEGIGNQPQHF. The CDR3, as DNA: TGCGCCAGCAGCCAAGAGGGGATAGGTAATCAGCCCCAGCATTTT.

The chain recombines TRBV4-1 with TRBJ1-2; 7 positions agree with TRBD1. Germline V lookup: CDR1 MGHRA, CDR2 YSYEKL. This CDR3 is built from 17 residues. Trimming took 0 bases from V and 0 from J; bases not matched to a gene: 7. The CDR3 DNA reads as TGCGCCAGCAGCCAAGAGTTCGGGCAGGGGGCTAACTATGGCTACACCTTC. This codes for CASSQEFGQGANYGYTF.

V usage is TRBV29-1 and J usage is TRBJ2-3; TRBD1 or TRBD2 may be the D gene (5 bases each). With 3 bases removed from V and 2 bases from J, the gap between germline ends came to 24 bases. Germline CDR1 SQVTM, CDR2 ANQGSEA. This CDR3 region has 18 residues. CDR3 DNA sequence: TGCAGCGTTGATTCTACTGTAGGTGGGGGACCCAACACAGATACGCAGTATTTT. Its protein product is CSVDSTVGGGPNTDTQYF.

The chain employs TRBV29-1 and TRBJ2-1, with TRBD1 identical over 9 bases. The germline V gene encodes CDR1 SQVTM and CDR2 ANQGSEA. The CDR3 runs 12 residues. Trimming at V came to 7 bases and at J to 6 bases, leaving 4 bases not matched to a gene. CDR3 sequence (DNA): TGCAGCGGGGGACAGGGAGTCAATGAGCAGTTCTTC. Translation: CSGGQGVNEQFF.

The chain carries TRBV30 and TRBJ2-5, with D uncertain. Deletions cut 1 base from V and 3 bases from J, with 9 bases between. The CDR3 is 13 amino acids. The V gene's germline CDR1 is GTSNPN and CDR2 SVGIG (reference sequence). CDR3 sequence reads: CAWSGGLEETQYF. The CDR3 DNA is TGTGCCTGGAGTGGTGGTCTCGAAGAGACCCAGTACTTC.

This chain connects TRBV5-1 to TRBJ2-1, with a weak D call TRBD2 (6 bases). Germline values: CDR1 SGHRS, CDR2 YFSETQ. CDR3 length equals 12 residues. V shed 9 bases and J shed 6 bases, with 13 bases lying between them. The CDR3 region is CATRLGSNEQFF. For the CDR3, the DNA is TGCGCCACCAGACTAGGCAGCAATGAGCAGTTCTTC.